Shown below are 31 T cell receptor beta chains from a single sample sequenced in a study of graft-versus-host responses after intestinal transplantation. Libraries were prepared by immunoSEQ multiplex PCR; TCRdb keeps only in-frame clonotypes and omits some of them. Among some 140,000 clones listed, around 90% were seen once. No antigen is known for these receptors. The specimen was unstimulated CD4+ T cells sorted from spleen or lymph node cells, collected before intestinal transplant. These receptors were collected from a human donor who received an intestinal transplant.

The chain joins TRBV5-5 to TRBJ2-5; the match to TRBD2 covers 9 bases. The germline CDR1 and CDR2 sequences are SGHKS and YYEKEE (reference sequence). With V trimmed by 1 base and J by 3 bases, 10 bases remained unmatched. CDR3 length: 17 residues. In nucleotides, the CDR3 is TGTGCCAGCAGCTTGTTCTTGGCGGGAGGGCCGAAAGAGACCCAGTACTTC. It yields the protein CASSLFLAGGPKETQYF.

The chain has TRBV27 and TRBJ2-1, with TRBD1 as a possible D gene (6 bases). The CDR3 sequence is 13 residues long. V was cut by 4 bases and J by 6 bases, with 10 bases left in between. Per germline, CDR1 MNHEY and CDR2 SMNVEV (reference sequence). The CDR3 sequence is CASSSDSFNEQFF. CDR3 nucleotide sequence: TGTGCCAGCAGTTCGGACAGTTTCAATGAGCAGTTCTTC.

CDR3 loop: CAWNRGLGRKQETQYF. CDR3 DNA sequence: TGTGCCTGGAATCGGGGATTGGGGCGGAAGCAAGAGACCCAGTACTTC. The chain employs TRBV30 and TRBJ2-5; either TRBD1 or TRBD2 may supply D (5 bases each). CDR1 is GTSNPN and CDR2 is SVGIG in the germline V gene (reference sequence). This CDR3 contains 16 residues. V gave up 4 bases and J gave up 2 bases, with 20 bases separating them.

This chain links TRBV19 with TRBJ1-5, with TRBD1 matching 7 bases. Trimming removed 6 bases from V and 1 base from J; junction bases left unmatched: 9. This CDR3 has 16 amino acids. Germline V lookup: CDR1 LNHDA, CDR2 SQIVND (reference sequence). The CDR3 is CASSLPGQTSNQPQHF. The CDR3 DNA reads as TGTGCCAGTAGCTTACCGGGACAGACGAGCAATCAGCCCCAGCATTTT.

This chain uses TRBV7-2 with TRBJ2-5; D ambiguous. V lost 5 bases to trimming and J lost 0 bases, with 7 bases between them. The CDR3 covers 13 residues. The germline CDR1 and CDR2 sequences are SGHTA and FQGNSA. The CDR3 nucleotides read TGTGCCAGCAGCCCGCCGAACCAAGAGACCCAGTACTTC. This codes for CASSPPNQETQYF.

Worth noting for this clone: The junction shows a germline mismatch at one end, possibly a read error. The V call is TRBV7-7, the J call TRBJ2-7; a possible D gene is TRBD1 (6 bases). There are 16 residues in the CDR3. The germline CDR1 and CDR2 sequences are SSHAT and FNYEAQ (reference sequence). This chain's CDR3 is CASSRFGIRDIYEQYF. In DNA, the CDR3 is TGTGCTAGCAGCCGTTTTGGGATCCGGGACATCTACGAGCAGTACTTC.

V gene TRBV28 combines with J gene TRBJ1-5, with 8 bases that match TRBD1. Germline values: CDR1 MDHEN, CDR2 SYDVKM. J lost 3 bases, V lost 6 bases, and 7 bases had no gene match. The CDR3 loop spans 15 amino acids. CDR3 sequence (DNA): TGTGCCAGCAGCCGTGACAGGGGCCCCAATCAGCCCCAGCATTTT. Translated: CASSRDRGPNQPQHF.

The V gene is TRBV7-6, the J gene TRBJ2-3; 9 bases match TRBD1. CDR1 and CDR2 (germline): SGHVS, FNYEAQ. CDR3 size: 15 residues. J was trimmed by 3 bases and V by 1 base; bases with no gene match: 2. The chain's CDR3 is CASSLDGTGTDTQYF. The DNA for the CDR3 is TGTGCCAGCAGCTTAGATGGGACAGGGACAGATACGCAGTATTTT.

This chain's CDR3 is CASSFRTGAYEQYF. For the CDR3, the DNA is TGTGCCAGCAGCTTCAGGACAGGGGCCTACGAGCAGTACTTC. V is TRBV9 and J is TRBJ2-7; 9 positions agree with TRBD1. J gave up 2 bases and V 4 bases, and 4 bases lay outside the gene matches. The CDR3 runs to 14 residues. Germline loops: CDR1 SGDLS, CDR2 YYNGEE.

This clone was picked up one time. The V gene is TRBV5-4, the J gene TRBJ2-5; no reliable D call. Gene TRBJ2-7 matches the end of the DNA better, so the J call may be wrong. The CDR3 covers 15 residues. Germline CDR1 reads SGHNT; CDR2 reads YYREEE (reference sequence). DNA for the CDR3: TGTGCCAGCAGCTCGGCGTTTAGAGCCCCCTACGAGCAGTACTTC. Protein: CASSSAFRAPYEQYF.

The rearrangement uses TRBV5-1 and TRBJ2-3, with TRBD2 matching over 7 bases. The V gene's germline CDR1 is SGHRS and CDR2 YFSETQ. The CDR3 is 16 residues long. With 0 bases clipped from V and 0 bases from J, the junction kept 4 bases outside the gene matches. CDR3 region: CASSLDGRGSTDTQYF. CDR3 nucleotides: TGCGCCAGCAGCTTGGACGGGCGGGGGAGCACAGATACGCAGTATTTT.

The CDR3 DNA reads as TGTGCCTGGAGTGTACATGGCAATGAGCAGTTCTTC. This codes for CAWSVHGNEQFF. This chain connects TRBV30 to TRBJ2-1; D gene ambiguous. V lost 0 bases to trimming and J lost 6 bases, with 6 bases between them. The CDR3 consists of 12 residues. CDR1 GTSNPN and CDR2 SVGIG come from the germline V gene (reference sequence).

The rearrangement joins TRBV19 to TRBJ1-5; D is unresolved. The CDR3 totals 15 residues. Germline loops: CDR1 LNHDA, CDR2 SQIVND (reference sequence). Trimming removed 1 base from V and 3 bases from J, with 10 bases in between. The CDR3 DNA is TGTGCCAGTAGTATAGGGAGAGGGCTCAATCAGCCCCAGCATTTT. Its translation: CASSIGRGLNQPQHF.

The V gene is TRBV19, the J gene TRBJ2-1; D possibly corresponds to TRBD2 (6 bases). CDR1 and CDR2 from the germline V gene are LNHDA and SQIVND (reference sequence). This CDR3 spans 16 amino acids. Trimming cost V 0 bases and J 7 bases, with 16 bases left between them. CDR3 nucleotide sequence: TGTGCCAGTAGTATAGATGCAGGAGGGCCGGTTAATGAGCAGTTCTTC. Translation gives CASSIDAGGPVNEQFF.

V and J are TRBV14 and TRBJ2-1; 10 bases are shared with TRBD2. The CDR3 extends over 20 amino acids. J gave up 5 bases and V 3 bases, and 19 bases lay outside the gene matches. Germline lookup yields CDR1 SGHDN and CDR2 FVKESK. CDR3: CASSQITSGTGRTWDNEQFF. The CDR3 region has the DNA TGTGCCAGCAGCCAGATTACTAGCGGGACCGGCCGAACGTGGGACAATGAGCAGTTCTTC.

The chain combines TRBV10-3 with TRBJ2-5; 9 bases are a match to TRBD2. The germline gives CDR1 ENHRY, CDR2 SYGVKD. The J segment lost 2 bases and the V segment lost 7 bases, leaving 11 bases of the junction unmatched. The CDR3 has 16 residues. The CDR3 loop reads CAINGGGEREQETQYF. DNA for the CDR3: TGTGCCATCAACGGCGGGGGGGAGCGGGAACAAGAGACCCAGTACTTC.

The V gene is TRBV5-5, the J gene TRBJ2-7; 9 nucleotides align to TRBD2. Germline CDR1 is SGHKS and CDR2 is YYEKEE (reference sequence). The CDR3 contains 15 residues. The V segment lost 6 bases and the J segment 2 bases; nucleotides outside the gene matches: 9. The CDR3 loop is CASTLGASGTYEQYF. DNA of the CDR3: TGTGCCAGCACTCTCGGGGCTAGCGGGACCTACGAGCAGTACTTC.

The chain combines TRBV30 with TRBJ2-1; unclear D gene. This CDR3 is 15 amino acids long. The ends were cut back, 1 base at V and 0 bases at J, with 10 bases in the middle. The germline gives CDR1 GTSNPN, CDR2 SVGIG (reference sequence). The CDR3 protein is CAWSGGPSSYNEQFF. The CDR3 coding sequence is TGTGCCTGGAGTGGCGGCCCGAGCTCCTACAATGAGCAGTTCTTC.

The chain is built from TRBV6-5 and TRBJ2-2; D call uncertain. In germline, CDR1 is MNHEY, CDR2 SVGAGI. The CDR3 is made up of 16 amino acids. V was cut by 2 bases and J by 4 bases, with 14 bases left in between. The CDR3 is CASSYRDRVGTGELFF. CDR3 nucleotides: TGTGCCAGCAGTTACAGGGATCGGGTGGGCACCGGGGAGCTGTTTTTT.

The sample holds one count of this clone. V is TRBV6-1 and J is TRBJ1-1; D is unclear. Germline CDR1 MNHNS, CDR2 SASEGT. V was clipped by 8 bases and J by 4 bases, with 17 bases between them. This CDR3 region has 14 residues. DNA for the CDR3: TGTGCCAGCTCTCTGGAGGGAGCAGGCACTGAAGCTTTCTTT. Amino acids: CASSLEGAGTEAFF.

V usage is TRBV2 and J usage is TRBJ1-2; 7 bases line up with TRBD1. V lost 6 bases, J lost 8 bases, and 9 bases stayed unmatched. The CDR3 is 13 amino acids. Germline V lookup: CDR1 SNHLY, CDR2 FYNNEI. The CDR3 sequence is CASRGTVLTGYTF. The CDR3 DNA is TGTGCCAGCAGGGGGACAGTGCTAACCGGCTACACCTTC.

This chain uses TRBV15 with TRBJ2-7; 12 bases match TRBD2. Per the germline V gene, CDR1 is LNHNV and CDR2 is YYDKDF (reference sequence). The CDR3 runs to 19 residues. V lost 0 bases, J lost 0 bases, and 9 bases stayed unmatched. CDR3 amino acids: CATSRDSRLAGVSSYEQYF. Written as DNA, the CDR3 is TGTGCCACCAGCAGAGATTCGCGACTAGCGGGAGTCAGCTCCTACGAGCAGTACTTC. The complete variable domain, with remaining parts taken from reference TRBV15 and TRBJ2-7, reads DAMVIQNPRYQVTQFGKPVTLSCSQTLNHNVMYWYQQKSSQAPKLLFHYYDKDFNNEADTPDNFQSRRPNTSFCFLDIRSPGLGDTAMYLCATSRDSRLAGVSSYEQYFGPGTRLTVT.

The rearrangement joins TRBV11-2 to TRBJ2-2; D is possibly TRBD1 or TRBD2 (6 bases each). V was cut by 1 base and J by 7 bases, with 13 bases left in between. The CDR3 runs to 15 residues. Germline V gene lookup returns CDR1 SGHAT and CDR2 FQNNGV. The CDR3 sequence is CASSLVTGAGGELFF. Here the CDR3 DNA reads TGTGCCAGCAGCTTAGTTACGGGGGCGGGCGGGGAGCTGTTTTTT.

The gene calls are TRBV7-9 and TRBJ1-2; no definite D call. Deletions cut 1 base from V and 7 bases from J, with 1 base between. This CDR3 has 10 amino acids. Germline loops: CDR1 SEHNR, CDR2 FQNEAQ (reference sequence). CDR3 DNA: TGTGCCAGCAGCTTAGTTGGCTACACCTTC. Translation gives CASSLVGYTF.

V gene TRBV7-2 combines with J gene TRBJ1-5; D remains ambiguous. CDR1 and CDR2 (germline): SGHTA, FQGNSA. V shed 5 bases and J shed 0 bases, with 14 bases lying between them. This CDR3 has 16 residues. The CDR3 loop reads CASSPTWAPSNQPQHF. The CDR3 bases are TGTGCCAGCAGCCCTACCTGGGCCCCTAGCAATCAGCCCCAGCATTTT.

The chain joins TRBV5-4 to TRBJ1-4, with D perhaps TRBD1 (6 bases). Germline CDR1 is SGHNT and CDR2 is YYREEE (reference sequence). Trimming cost V 4 bases and J 2 bases, with 15 bases left between them. The CDR3 has 16 amino acids. CDR3 coding DNA: TGTGCCAGCAGCGCCACCCAGGGGATCACTAATGAAAAACTGTTTTTT. Its translation: CASSATQGITNEKLFF.

This sequence joins TRBV18 and TRBJ1-2; tentative D call: TRBD1 (5 bases). CDR1 and CDR2 from the germline V gene are KGHSH and LQKENI. Deletions cut 3 bases from V and 2 bases from J, with 10 bases between. The CDR3 consists of 14 residues. CDR3 sequence: CASSPRDLNYGYTF. The DNA of the CDR3 is TGTGCCAGCTCACCTCGGGACTTAAACTATGGCTACACCTTC.

As regards this clone: One end of the junction does not line up with germline, which may come from a read error. The J gene is TRBJ1-2, the V gene TRBV27, with D unclear. Per germline, CDR1 MNHEY and CDR2 SMNVEV (reference sequence). The CDR3 extends over 15 amino acids. CDR3 in amino acids: CAGSPTVAGRFGYTF. The DNA of the CDR3 is TGTGCCGGCAGTCCCACAGTTGCGGGTCGTTTTGGCTACACCTTC.

The table lists this clone with a few counts. The rearrangement uses TRBV14 and TRBJ1-2, with D tentatively TRBD1 (6 bases). Per the germline V gene, CDR1 is SGHDN and CDR2 is FVKESK. Trimming took 2 bases from V and 3 from J, leaving 10 bases between them. This CDR3 has 14 amino acids. This chain's CDR3 is CASSQLGGDYGYTF. CDR3 DNA: TGTGCCAGCAGCCAATTAGGGGGGGACTATGGCTACACCTTC.

This chain joins TRBV18 and TRBJ1-5; no firm D call. This CDR3 has 16 amino acids. V was shortened by 6 bases and J by 0 bases, with 15 bases between the two germline ends. Germline-derived CDR1 and CDR2 are KGHSH and LQKENI. The CDR3 nucleotides are TGTGCCAGCTCGAAACCGGGAACAGATAGCAATCAGCCCCAGCATTTT. It codes for CASSKPGTDSNQPQHF.

This sequence joins TRBV4-1 and TRBJ1-4; D call uncertain. Trimming stripped 4 bases from V and 7 bases from J, with 16 bases between. The germline CDR1 and CDR2 sequences are MGHRA and YSYEKL. This CDR3 has 15 amino acids. The CDR3: CASSPHLFKAEKLFF. In DNA form, the CDR3 reads TGCGCCAGCAGCCCGCACCTTTTTAAGGCTGAAAAACTGTTTTTT.